The rows below give T cell receptor beta chains drawn from one sample of a study of blood T cells in healthy people across ages. TCRdb itself ran the 5' RACE reads through MiXCR, one entry per CDR3 protein. The table has about 1.4 million distinct CDR3 sequences, almost 60% seen once. The sample comprised blood. These receptors all stem from a man younger than 30 in good health. Each CDR3 is given with its conserved first and last residue. Fields, in order: V gene, clone size, J gene, D gene, CDR3 protein, CDR3 DNA. A D gene is named only where the DNA matches it firmly. Clone size is not always given. Where it is, it says once, few, many or a class for expanded clones.

V gene: TRBV12-3/TRBV12-4; clone size: -; J gene: TRBJ1-3; D gene: TRBD1; CDR3 protein: CASSLTGTAGNTIYF; CDR3 DNA: TGTGCCAGCAGCCTAACAGGGACAGCCGGAAACACCATATATTTT
V gene: TRBV20-1; clone size: few; J gene: TRBJ2-7; D gene: -; CDR3 protein: CSARQGSGEQYF; CDR3 DNA: TGCAGTGCTAGGCAGGGTTCGGGCGAGCAGTACTTC
V gene: TRBV29-1; clone size: -; J gene: TRBJ2-3; D gene: TRBD2; CDR3 protein: CSVSGTSGRYASTDTQYF; CDR3 DNA: TGCAGCGTTTCGGGGACTAGCGGGAGATACGCTAGCACAGATACGCAGTATTTT
V gene: TRBV10-3; clone size: once; J gene: TRBJ2-5; D gene: TRBD2; CDR3 protein: CAIKSGGAKETQYF; CDR3 DNA: TGTGCCATCAAAAGCGGGGGGGCTAAGGAGACCCAGTACTTC
V gene: TRBV7-2; clone size: -; J gene: TRBJ2-7; D gene: -; CDR3 protein: CASRPPGGEQYF; CDR3 DNA: TGTGCCAGCAGGCCACCAGGAGGCGAGCAGTACTTC
V gene: TRBV6-1; clone size: -; J gene: TRBJ2-7; D gene: -; CDR3 protein: CASTLDGSPYEQYF; CDR3 DNA: TGTGCCAGCACCTTGGACGGATCCCCCTACGAGCAGTACTTC
V gene: TRBV7-2; clone size: few; J gene: TRBJ2-1; D gene: TRBD1; CDR3 protein: CASSLPGTGVNEQFF; CDR3 DNA: TGTGCCAGCAGCTTACCCGGGACAGGGGTGAATGAGCAGTTCTTC
V gene: TRBV15; clone size: -; J gene: TRBJ2-7; D gene: -; CDR3 protein: CATSHQARDYNEQYF; CDR3 DNA: TGTGCCACCAGCCATCAAGCAAGGGATTACAATGAGCAGTACTTC
V gene: TRBV10-3; clone size: once; J gene: TRBJ2-3; D gene: -; CDR3 protein: CATHKSGTDTQYF; CDR3 DNA: TGTGCCACCCATAAAAGCGGTACAGATACGCAGTATTTT
V gene: TRBV7-9; clone size: once; J gene: TRBJ1-1; D gene: -; CDR3 protein: CASSPLLEGIAEAFF; CDR3 DNA: TGTGCCAGCAGCCCCCTTTTAGAAGGGATAGCTGAAGCTTTCTTT
V gene: TRBV20-1; clone size: -; J gene: TRBJ2-1; D gene: -; CDR3 protein: CSARDTQSSYNEQFF; CDR3 DNA: TGCAGTGCTCGGGACACCCAGAGCTCCTACAATGAGCAGTTCTTC
V gene: TRBV6-1; clone size: -; J gene: TRBJ2-1; D gene: TRBD2; CDR3 protein: CASSERLAGGRNEQFF; CDR3 DNA: TGTGCCAGCAGTGAGAGGCTAGCGGGAGGTCGTAATGAGCAGTTCTTC
V gene: TRBV15; clone size: -; J gene: TRBJ2-3; D gene: TRBD2; CDR3 protein: CATGTSEVDTQYF; CDR3 DNA: TGTGCCACCGGGACTAGCGAAGTAGATACGCAGTATTTT
V gene: TRBV27; clone size: -; J gene: TRBJ2-1; D gene: -; CDR3 protein: CASSFLVQSSYNEQFF; CDR3 DNA: TGTGCCAGCAGTTTCCTCGTACAGAGCTCCTACAATGAGCAGTTCTTC
V gene: TRBV6-1; clone size: -; J gene: TRBJ1-2; D gene: -; CDR3 protein: CASTFLEYGYTF; CDR3 DNA: TGTGCCAGTACCTTTTTGGAGTATGGCTACACCTTC
V gene: TRBV20-1; clone size: -; J gene: TRBJ1-1; D gene: -; CDR3 protein: CSARAEENTEAFF; CDR3 DNA: TGCAGTGCTAGAGCCGAGGAGAACACTGAAGCTTTCTTT
V gene: TRBV27; clone size: -; J gene: TRBJ2-7; D gene: TRBD2; CDR3 protein: CASSLRLAVFSYEQYF; CDR3 DNA: TGTGCCAGCAGTTTAAGGCTAGCGGTATTCTCCTACGAGCAGTACTTC
V gene: TRBV30; clone size: -; J gene: TRBJ2-7; D gene: TRBD2; CDR3 protein: CAWLLTGGHEQYF; CDR3 DNA: TGTGCCTGGTTACTGACGGGGGGTCACGAGCAGTACTTC
V gene: TRBV6-2/TRBV6-3; clone size: -; J gene: TRBJ2-5; D gene: -; CDR3 protein: CASSRIGTQYF; CDR3 DNA: TGTGCCAGCTCTCGAATAGGGACCCAGTACTTC
V gene: TRBV4-1; clone size: -; J gene: TRBJ1-5; D gene: -; CDR3 protein: CASSRSGLSGQPQHF; CDR3 DNA: TGCGCCAGCAGCCGGTCGGGGCTCTCAGGACAGCCCCAGCATTTT
V gene: TRBV6-2/TRBV6-3; clone size: many; J gene: TRBJ1-1; D gene: -; CDR3 protein: CASSAGGNTEAFF; CDR3 DNA: TGTGCCAGCAGCGCTGGGGGTAACACTGAAGCTTTCTTT
V gene: TRBV3-1; clone size: -; J gene: TRBJ2-7; D gene: -; CDR3 protein: CASSLRLPPRDEQYF; CDR3 DNA: TGTGCCAGCAGTCTCCGGCTCCCTCCGAGAGACGAGCAGTACTTC
V gene: TRBV29-1; clone size: -; J gene: TRBJ1-1; D gene: -; CDR3 protein: CSAPAENTEAFF; CDR3 DNA: TGCAGCGCTCCAGCCGAGAACACTGAAGCTTTCTTT